The 16 T cell receptor beta chains below were found in one sample sequenced in a study of blood T cell repertoires in COVID-19. The protocol was immunoSEQ multiplex PCR, while the TCRdb copy is restricted to in-frame clones and leaves out a portion. The profile shows approximately 300,000 clones, 85% of them singletons. Sequencing was performed on peripheral blood. These receptors originate from a woman in her forties or fifties with active or convalescent COVID-19.

The chain carries TRBV6-4 and TRBJ2-1; 7 positions match TRBD1. In germline, CDR1 is MRHNA, CDR2 SNTAGT. The V and J ends lost 3 bases and 6 bases, in that order; junction bases with no gene match: 5. The CDR3 extends over 14 amino acids. The CDR3 DNA sequence: TGTGCCAGCAGTGATATAGGGGGCCGCAATGAGCAGTTCTTC. Protein: CASSDIGGRNEQFF.

The table lists this clone with many counts. The CDR3 DNA follows: TGCGCCAGCAGCTCCGGGACAGGGACTGAAGCTTTCTTT. Its translation: CASSSGTGTEAFF. This chain joins TRBV5-1 and TRBJ1-1, with 9 bases matching TRBD1. Germline lookup yields CDR1 SGHRS and CDR2 YFSETQ. CDR3 length equals 13 residues. The J segment lost 5 bases and the V segment lost 3 bases, leaving 2 bases of the junction unmatched. The entire variable domain, with the rest obtained from reference TRBV5-1 and TRBJ1-1, is as follows: KAGVTQTPRYLIKTRGQQVTLSCSPISGHRSVSWYQQTPGQGLQFLFEYFSETQRNKGNFPGRFSGRQFSNSRSEMNVSTLELGDSALYLCASSSGTGTEAFFGQGTRLTVV.

A few counts support this clone. The chain carries TRBV4-2 and TRBJ2-1, with 13 bases lining up with TRBD2. With V trimmed by 1 base and J by 7 bases, 10 bases remained unmatched. The germline V gene has CDR1 LGHNA and CDR2 YNFKEQ. CDR3 size: 18 residues. Here the CDR3 DNA reads TGTGCCAGCAGCCAAGGGACTAGCGGGAGCCCCGAGGGAAATGAGCAGTTCTTC. This encodes CASSQGTSGSPEGNEQFF.

This chain uses TRBV5-1 with TRBJ2-7; TRBD1 matches at 8 bases. Germline lookup yields CDR1 SGHRS and CDR2 YFSETQ. This CDR3 spans 14 amino acids. Unmatched junction bases numbered 5, after V lost 2 bases and J lost 4 bases. The CDR3 nucleotides read TGCGCCAGCAGCTTCGGACAGGGTTTATACGAGCAGTACTTC. Protein sequence: CASSFGQGLYEQYF.

The CDR3 DNA follows: TGTGCCAGCAGGCCAGGGTTCTCTGAAGCTTTCTTT. It is translated as CASRPGFSEAFF. This chain uses TRBV28 with TRBJ1-1, with D perhaps matching TRBD1 (5 bases). V was clipped by 6 bases and J by 6 bases, with 11 bases between them. This CDR3 region has 12 residues. Looked up from germline, CDR1 is MDHEN and CDR2 is SYDVKM.

V gene TRBV5-5 combines with J gene TRBJ1-2; 7 bases are a match to TRBD1. The CDR3 is 14 amino acids. Germline V gives CDR1 SGHKS, CDR2 YYEKEE (reference sequence). Trimming cost V 4 bases and J 4 bases; bases outside gene matches: 7. The DNA for the CDR3 is TGTGCCAGCAGCCCCCGGGACAGAGGCTATGGCTACACCTTC. Protein: CASSPRDRGYGYTF.

J is TRBJ1-4 and V is TRBV2; no firm D call. The CDR3 contains 13 residues. Germline CDR1 reads SNHLY; CDR2 reads FYNNEI. The V end lost 6 bases, the J end lost 4 bases, and 9 bases lay between the germline ends. DNA for the CDR3: TGTGCCAGCAGACTGGTCCTTAATGAAAAACTGTTTTTT. This encodes CASRLVLNEKLFF.

The chain recombines TRBV12-2 with TRBJ2-1; the D call of TRBD1 is as the table states it, not checked on the DNA. TRBV12-2 has pseudogene status. CDR3 length: 17 residues. CDR3 nucleotide sequence: TGTGCAAGTCGCTTTGGGTCATTGGGAAGGGGCTACAATGAGCAGTTCTTC. Protein product: CASRFGSLGRGYNEQFF.

The genes are TRBV30 and TRBJ2-4; 8 bases are a match to TRBD2. CDR1 and CDR2 from the germline V gene are GTSNPN and SVGIG (reference sequence). J lost 8 bases, V lost 0 bases, and 6 bases had no gene match. This CDR3 comprises 14 residues. This CDR3 reads CAWSVLGRADIQYF. CDR3 DNA: TGTGCCTGGAGTGTACTCGGGAGGGCCGACATTCAGTACTTC. The whole variable domain, remainder taken from reference TRBV30 and TRBJ2-4, is SQTIHQWPATLVQPVGSPLSLECTVEGTSNPNLYWYRQAAGRGLQLLFYSVGIGQISSEVPQNLSASRPQDRQFILSSKKLLLSDSGFYLCAWSVLGRADIQYFGAGTRLSVL.

The chain employs TRBV24-1 and TRBJ2-3; TRBD2 is a possible D gene (6 bases). V lost 0 bases and J lost 6, with 15 bases in between. Germline V gene sequence: CDR1 KGHDR, CDR2 SFDVKD. The CDR3 runs to 16 residues. The CDR3 here is CATSDLLFGGVDTQYF. CDR3 coding DNA: TGTGCCACCAGTGATTTGTTGTTCGGCGGGGTGGATACGCAGTATTTT.

The V gene is TRBV5-4, the J gene TRBJ1-1, with TRBD1 as a possible D gene (5 bases). The CDR3 spans 11 residues. With 0 bases removed from V and 8 bases from J, the gap between germline ends came to 5 bases. The germline gives CDR1 SGHNT, CDR2 YYREEE (reference sequence). The CDR3 loop reads CASSLGTEAFF. The CDR3 DNA is TGTGCCAGCAGCTTGGGGACAGAAGCTTTCTTT.

This chain joins TRBV11-2 and TRBJ1-1, with 9 positions matching TRBD1. The germline gives CDR1 SGHAT, CDR2 FQNNGV. With 4 bases clipped from V and 4 bases from J, the junction kept 4 bases outside the gene matches. The CDR3 spans 14 residues. CDR3 sequence (DNA): TGTGCCAGCAGCTCGGACAGGGGAGCCACTGAAGCTTTCTTT. It is translated as CASSSDRGATEAFF. The full variable domain, in which reference TRBV11-2 and TRBJ1-1 provide the parts outside the CDR3, is EAGVAQSPRYKIIEKRQSVAFWCNPISGHATLYWYQQILGQGPKLLIQFQNNGVVDDSQLPKDRFSAERLKGVDSTLKIQPAKLEDSAVYLCASSSDRGATEAFFGQGTRLTVV.

This rearrangement joins TRBV15 to TRBJ2-1; 7 positions agree with TRBD2. The germline V gene has CDR1 LNHNV and CDR2 YYDKDF (reference sequence). This CDR3 has 16 amino acids. V lost 5 bases, J lost 4 bases, and 11 bases stayed unmatched. The CDR3, as DNA: TGTGCCACCAGCGGGCGGCCTAGCGGAGGATACAATGAGCAGTTCTTC. Amino acids: CATSGRPSGGYNEQFF.

V gene TRBV2 combines with J gene TRBJ2-5, with 10 positions matching TRBD1. The CDR3 is 15 amino acids. CDR1 and CDR2 from the germline V gene are SNHLY and FYNNEI. V dropped 10 bases and J dropped 1; count of bases not matched to a gene: 9. CDR3 in amino acids: CATDGQGGFQETQYF. The DNA for the CDR3 is TGTGCCACGGACGGACAGGGGGGGTTCCAAGAGACCCAGTACTTC. Drawing the rest from reference TRBV2 and TRBJ2-5, the complete variable domain is EPEVTQTPSHQVTQMGQEVILRCVPISNHLYFYWYRQILGQKVEFLVSFYNNEISEKSEIFDDQFSVERPDGSNFTLKIRSTKLEDSAMYFCATDGQGGFQETQYFGPGTRLLVL.

This clone was seen only a few times. V gene TRBV13 combines with J gene TRBJ1-1; 8 nucleotides line up with TRBD1. V lost 5 bases and J lost 6; bases outside the gene matches: 8. The CDR3 consists of 14 residues. CDR1 and CDR2 from the germline V gene are PRHDT and FYEKMQ (reference sequence). The CDR3 DNA is TGTGCCAGCAGCCCGCCTGCAGGGGGCCCTGAAGCTTTCTTT. Residues: CASSPPAGGPEAFF.

The chain has TRBV5-1 and TRBJ1-2, with D tentatively TRBD1 (6 bases). Germline V lookup: CDR1 SGHRS, CDR2 YFSETQ. Trimming took 4 bases from V and 6 from J, leaving 13 bases between them. The CDR3 loop spans 13 amino acids. The CDR3 here is CASSPKDRNGYTF. The CDR3 bases are TGCGCCAGCAGCCCAAAGGACAGAAATGGCTACACCTTC.